The source of this TCR beta chain is a study of beta chain features in type 1 diabetes. Across the study: Age, gender, cell numbers and subset yield matched between patients and controls.

Overall study findings and caveats: Shortening of TCRB CDR3s, moderate but significant, appeared in all four CD4+ subsets of Type 1 diabetes patients.

With respect to this clone: Its antigen remains unknown.

Sequencing targeted expressed TCRB transcripts, as all isolated RNA had been reverse transcribed. Generated by immunoSEQ multiplex PCR, the TCRdb table keeps only in-frame clones and is missing some. The sample gives 250,000 to 350,000 clones, roughly 13% of which show up once; about 0.015% is in the top ten. Unmatched junction bases numbered 8, after V lost 0 bases and J lost 6 bases. The CDR3 spans 16 residues. Germline V lookup: CDR1 MGHRA, CDR2 YSYEKL. The J gene is TRBJ2-5, the V gene TRBV4-1; TRBD1 matches at 9 bases. The sequenced sample was naive CD4+ T cells from blood. The clonotype originates from a man aged 30-40 years with type 1 diabetes. The CDR3 DNA reads as TGCGCCAGCAGCCAAGATATGGGACAGGGAGTCCAGACCCAGTACTTC. Its protein is CASSQDMGQGVQTQYF.